This entry is about one T cell receptor beta chain. Its binding antigen is unknown. Base-call qualities are not available, and no considerably larger clone is one nucleotide away. Collaborating institutions collected whole blood in K2EDTA tubes following their own protocols. Collaborator samples were shipped for TCRbeta analysis as frozen whole blood, isolated PBMCs, or DNA extracted from either sample type. This record comes from a study of blood T cell repertoires in COVID-19 (dated by TCRdb to between 2020 and 2021). In the study overall: Collaborator samples came from the United States, Italy and Spain and covered acute and convalescent phases of COVID-19. The repertoires were released in a freely available public database intended as a resource for research on the immune response to SARS-CoV-2. Samples came from the ongoing ImmuneRACE study (first 160 participants) plus 1,254 subjects from 6 global collaborators. Sample metadata almost always included a de-identified subject ID, COVID-19 status, age in years and sex. Where available, HLA class I and class II types were taken from metadata supplied by the sample provider and were not determined by assay-based typing. Deeply sampled blood TCRbeta repertoires from subjects exposed to, actively infected with, or recovered from COVID-19 were included in the dataset. The material from the prospective study consisted of cDNA or gDNA derived from T cells, B-cell-depleted T cells, or PBMCs. What the work shows at the level of the full study, not this receptor alone: The quantity of clinical and demographic metadata differed by source and by participant and was supplied without curation.

TCRbeta CDR3 regions were amplified from genomic DNA using the immunoSEQ Assay, a bias-controlled multiplex PCR. As for the authors' bioinformatics: Within the assay, amplification of reference gene primers was used to estimate how many nucleated cells each sample contained. To quantify the absolute abundance of each unique TCRbeta CDR3 rearrangement, sequence reads were collapsed and filtered. For each sample, productive Simpson clonality was calculated as the square root of Simpson's diversity index over productive rearrangements. The source is immuneACCESS, and TCRdb retained only in-frame sequences with V and J called. Part of the clones is not carried over; for the studies checked, unresolved V genes explain less than half of this, and the remainder is unexplained. V and J calls and clone size come straight from that table; D and trimming were deduced from the DNA. This sample lists about 100,000 clones; about 91% were detected once. 6% of the sample is held by the ten biggest clonotypes.

The sequenced sample consisted of peripheral blood. This clonotype originated in a human donor in a cohort sampled during active COVID-19.

The DNA reads TGTGCCAGCAGTCGGGGTGATGAGCAGTTCTTC. Translation gives CASSRGDEQFF. Rearrangement joined TRBV12-3 or TRBV12-4 to TRBJ2-1, and possibly TRBD2, on 5 matching bases. V loses 5 bases, J loses 8 bases, and the germline ends lie 7 bases apart. The cysteine opens and the phenylalanine closes a CDR3 of 11 amino acids. The retained sequence is limited to the CDR3, 33 bases, with the frame set at the first base.